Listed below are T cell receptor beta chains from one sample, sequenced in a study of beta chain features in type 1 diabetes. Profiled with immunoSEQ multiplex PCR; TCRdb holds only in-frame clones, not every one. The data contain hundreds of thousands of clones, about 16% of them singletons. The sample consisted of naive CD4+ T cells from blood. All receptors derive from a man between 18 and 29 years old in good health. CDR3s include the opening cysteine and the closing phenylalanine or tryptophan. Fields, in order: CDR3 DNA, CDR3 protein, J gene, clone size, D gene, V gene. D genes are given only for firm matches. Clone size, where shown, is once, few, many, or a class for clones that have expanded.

DNA: TGTGCCAGCAGCTTAGTACAGGCGAACACCGGGGAGCTGTTTTTT; CDR3: CASSLVQANTGELFF; J: TRBJ2-2; size: NA; D: NA; V: TRBV7-9
DNA: TGTGCCAGCAGCGTAGGTACTGGGTATGACACCGGGGAGCTGTTTTTT; CDR3: CASSVGTGYDTGELFF; J: TRBJ2-2; size: few; D: NA; V: TRBV9
DNA: TGTGCCAGCTTCGCGGTGGGACGCACACAGTATTTT; CDR3: CASFAVGRTQYF; J: TRBJ2-3; size: NA; D: NA; V: TRBV28
DNA: TGTGCCAGCTACTCACAGGTCGGGACGCAGTATTTT; CDR3: CASYSQVGTQYF; J: TRBJ2-3; size: NA; D: NA; V: TRBV2
DNA: TGTGCCAGCAGCTCAGGACAGGTTACGAGTGAGCAGTTCTTC; CDR3: CASSSGQVTSEQFF; J: TRBJ2-1; size: NA; D: TRBD1; V: TRBV7-9
DNA: TGTGCCATCTCAGGACTAGCGGGACTCAACACAGATACGCAGTATTTT; CDR3: CAISGLAGLNTDTQYF; J: TRBJ2-3; size: NA; D: TRBD2; V: TRBV10-3
DNA: TGCGCCAGCAGCGCACCCCCCCACGAGCAGTACTTC; CDR3: CASSAPPHEQYF; J: TRBJ2-7; size: few; D: NA; V: TRBV5-1
DNA: TGTGCCAGCAGCTTACGACAGGGGGCTGACTATGGCTACACCTTC; CDR3: CASSLRQGADYGYTF; J: TRBJ1-2; size: few; D: TRBD1; V: TRBV7-2
DNA: TGTGCCAGCAGTTCCAACGTGTTCAGCTACACCTTC; CDR3: CASSSNVFSYTF; J: TRBJ1-2; size: few; D: NA; V: TRBV28
DNA: TGTGCCAGCAGTTTCTACAGGGGGAACACTGAAGCTTTCTTT; CDR3: CASSFYRGNTEAFF; J: TRBJ1-1; size: NA; D: TRBD1; V: TRBV27
DNA: TGTGCCAGCAGTTATTCACCGGGACAGGGGGACGAGCAGTACTTC; CDR3: CASSYSPGQGDEQYF; J: TRBJ2-7; size: few; D: TRBD1; V: TRBV6-6
DNA: TGCGCCAGCAGCTTGGGTGAGGGACACCGCCCGTCTGGGGCCAACGTCCTGACTTTC; CDR3: CASSLGEGHRPSGANVLTF; J: TRBJ2-6; size: once; D: NA; V: TRBV5-1
DNA: TGTGCCAGCAGCTACAGAAGCGGGGGGGAGACCCAGTACTTC; CDR3: CASSYRSGGETQYF; J: TRBJ2-5; size: NA; D: TRBD2; V: TRBV13
DNA: TGTGCCAGCAGCTTAGTGACGGGAGTCACAGATACGCAGTATTTT; CDR3: CASSLVTGVTDTQYF; J: TRBJ2-3; size: NA; D: NA; V: TRBV7-9
DNA: TGCGCCAGCAGCTTACAGTCTGGGGCCAACGTCCTGACTTTC; CDR3: CASSLQSGANVLTF; J: TRBJ2-6; size: few; D: NA; V: TRBV5-1
DNA: TGTGCCAGCAGTTTATTCAGTTATGAAGCTTTCTTT; CDR3: CASSLFSYEAFF; J: TRBJ1-1; size: NA; D: NA; V: TRBV28
DNA: TGTGCCAGCAGCTTAGAGCCCAGGGGGATGGGCAATCAGCCCCAGCATTTT; CDR3: CASSLEPRGMGNQPQHF; J: TRBJ1-5; size: few; D: TRBD1; V: TRBV7-2
DNA: TGCGCCAGCAGCTTAGGGACAGGGGCGAACACTGAAGCTTTCTTT; CDR3: CASSLGTGANTEAFF; J: TRBJ1-1; size: few; D: TRBD1; V: TRBV5-1
DNA: TGTGCCAGCAGCGTAGGGGTCGGGAGAGCTCAAGAGACCCAGTACTTC; CDR3: CASSVGVGRAQETQYF; J: TRBJ2-5; size: once; D: NA; V: TRBV9
DNA: TGTGCCAGCAGAGTACGGGTAAACTATGGCTACACCTTC; CDR3: CASRVRVNYGYTF; J: TRBJ1-2; size: few; D: NA; V: TRBV6-1
DNA: TGTGCCAGCAGTTTACGGCAGGGAGTCGGACAGCCCCAGCATTTT; CDR3: CASSLRQGVGQPQHF; J: TRBJ1-5; size: NA; D: NA; V: TRBV28
DNA: TGTGCCAGCAGCCCAGAGGACAGGGGCGGCTATGGCTACACCTTC; CDR3: CASSPEDRGGYGYTF; J: TRBJ1-2; size: NA; D: TRBD1; V: TRBV4-2
DNA: TGTGCCAGCAGTGTACGACTAGCGGGGGGGCAAACAGATACGCAGTATTTT; CDR3: CASSVRLAGGQTDTQYF; J: TRBJ2-3; size: NA; D: TRBD2; V: TRBV6-1
DNA: TGCAGCGCTGACCGAGGACAGGGGAACTATGGCTACACCTTC; CDR3: CSADRGQGNYGYTF; J: TRBJ1-2; size: few; D: TRBD1; V: TRBV29-1
DNA: TGTGCCAGCAGCAGAGAGGTGGCAGGGGGCCGAGAGCAGTTCTTC; CDR3: CASSREVAGGREQFF; J: TRBJ2-1; size: few; D: TRBD1; V: TRBV7-9
DNA: TGTGCCACCAGAACTTTCATGAACACTGAAGCTTTCTTT; CDR3: CATRTFMNTEAFF; J: TRBJ1-1; size: few; D: NA; V: TRBV19
DNA: TGCGCCAGCAGCCAAGGGTGGGAGGCAAGTCTAAGCAATCAGCCCCAGCATTTT; CDR3: CASSQGWEASLSNQPQHF; J: TRBJ1-5; size: few; D: NA; V: TRBV4-1
DNA: TGTGCCAGCAGCGTAGTCGGAGATAATTCACCCCTCCACTTT; CDR3: CASSVVGDNSPLHF; J: TRBJ1-6; size: NA; D: NA; V: TRBV9
DNA: TGTGCCAGCAGCTTCCTCAGGAGCTCCTACAATGAGCAGTTCTTC; CDR3: CASSFLRSSYNEQFF; J: TRBJ2-1; size: few; D: NA; V: TRBV11-2
DNA: TGCGCCAGCAGAATAGTTCTAGGGACAGGGAAGAACTATGGCTACACCTTC; CDR3: CASRIVLGTGKNYGYTF; J: TRBJ1-2; size: NA; D: TRBD1; V: TRBV4-1